This T cell receptor (beta chain) was obtained from a study of shared clonotypes between healthy human individuals. Deep-level running was used for the assay. Genomic DNA of each subset was evenly split across several immunoSEQ plates. Measured with immunoSEQ multiplex PCR; TCRdb has only the in-frame clones, and not every one. The sample consists of 750,000 to 1,000,000 clones, approximately 92% of them appearing once. In the case of this clone: Its cognate antigen is unknown.

Study-wide results and caveats: Shared clonotypes: approximately 5.3% naive CD4, about 3.3% naive CD8, less than 2.5% memory CD4, about 0.4% memory CD8. Sequencing depth was predicted to influence how clonotypes are shared among donors.

The V and J ends lost 2 bases and 11 bases, in that order; junction bases with no gene match: 7. Germline CDR1 reads GTSNPN; CDR2 reads SVGIG (reference sequence). This CDR3 has 12 residues. The naive CD8 fraction comprised CD45RO-negative cells positively selected for CCR7 and excluded terminally differentiated effector memory CD45RA+ cells. The sequence was collected from a young man in good health. The gene calls are TRBV30 and TRBJ2-5, with 8 bases aligning to TRBD1. Source material: naive CD8+ T cells sorted from blood. The CDR3 reads CAWSQGASEQYF. The CDR3 bases are TGTGCCTGGAGTCAGGGGGCGAGTGAGCAGTACTTC.